These T cell receptor beta chains were read from a single sample in a study of beta chain features in type 1 diabetes. The table came from immunoSEQ multiplex PCR; TCRdb's copy has only in-frame clones and leaves some out. The sample yields roughly 300,000 clones, 12% to 15% seen once. Sequencing was carried out using central memory CD4+ T cells from blood. These receptor sequences come from a man aged 25-45 years in good health. The CDR3 runs from the conserved cysteine through the conserved F or W. A D gene is named only where the DNA matches it firmly. The size entry is marked missing in some rows and otherwise reads once, few, many or a size class.

v_gene: TRBV9; d_gene: TRBD2; abundance: many; j_gene: TRBJ2-1; CDR3aa: CASSASGSSYNEQFF; CDR3nt: TGTGCCAGCAGCGCGAGCGGGAGCTCCTACAATGAGCAGTTCTTC
v_gene: TRBV29-1; d_gene: .; abundance: few; j_gene: TRBJ2-7; CDR3aa: CSVVRGNYEQYF; CDR3nt: TGCAGCGTTGTACGGGGAAACTACGAGCAGTACTTC
v_gene: TRBV30; d_gene: TRBD2; abundance: .; j_gene: TRBJ2-5; CDR3aa: CAWRGGSLAGVRETQYF; CDR3nt: TGTGCCTGGAGGGGGGGTAGCCTAGCGGGAGTTCGGGAGACCCAGTACTTC
v_gene: TRBV2; d_gene: TRBD2; abundance: few; j_gene: TRBJ2-6; CDR3aa: CASGDLKGLAGGANVLTF; CDR3nt: TGTGCCAGCGGAGACCTGAAGGGACTAGCTGGTGGGGCCAACGTCCTGACTTTC
v_gene: TRBV14; d_gene: .; abundance: few; j_gene: TRBJ2-3; CDR3aa: CASSQRNIDTQYF; CDR3nt: TGTGCCAGCAGCCAAAGGAACATAGATACGCAGTATTTT
v_gene: TRBV11-3; d_gene: .; abundance: few; j_gene: TRBJ1-1; CDR3aa: CASSLIPGVEAFF; CDR3nt: TGTGCCAGCAGCCTAATTCCAGGGGTTGAAGCTTTCTTT
v_gene: TRBV5-4; d_gene: .; abundance: .; j_gene: TRBJ2-5; CDR3aa: CASSLDNQETQYF; CDR3nt: TGTGCCAGCAGCTTGGACAACCAAGAGACCCAGTACTTC
v_gene: TRBV11-2; d_gene: .; abundance: many; j_gene: TRBJ1-1; CDR3aa: CASSFNSGGNTEAFF; CDR3nt: TGTGCCAGCAGCTTCAACTCAGGTGGGAACACTGAAGCTTTCTTT
v_gene: TRBV5-1; d_gene: .; abundance: few; j_gene: TRBJ1-2; CDR3aa: CASSYSPEYGYTF; CDR3nt: TGCGCCAGCAGCTACAGCCCAGAGTATGGCTACACCTTC
v_gene: TRBV2; d_gene: TRBD1; abundance: few; j_gene: TRBJ1-1; CDR3aa: CASSEDRGRLIKAFF; CDR3nt: TGTGCCAGCAGTGAGGACAGGGGGCGGCTAATAAAAGCTTTCTTT
v_gene: TRBV7-2; d_gene: TRBD2; abundance: .; j_gene: TRBJ2-7; CDR3aa: CASSFATSGGYEQYF; CDR3nt: TGTGCCAGCAGCTTTGCGACTAGCGGGGGTTACGAGCAGTACTTC
v_gene: TRBV30; d_gene: .; abundance: .; j_gene: TRBJ2-3; CDR3aa: CAWNGEGGTHTQYF; CDR3nt: TGTGCCTGGAATGGGGAGGGAGGGACACATACGCAGTATTTT
v_gene: TRBV18; d_gene: TRBD2; abundance: .; j_gene: TRBJ2-3; CDR3aa: CASSPSAGADTQYF; CDR3nt: TGTGCCAGCTCACCAAGCGCGGGAGCAGATACGCAGTATTTT
v_gene: TRBV9; d_gene: .; abundance: .; j_gene: TRBJ1-5; CDR3aa: CASSLNSNQPQHF; CDR3nt: TGTGCCAGCAGCCTTAATAGCAATCAGCCCCAGCATTTT
v_gene: TRBV9; d_gene: .; abundance: .; j_gene: TRBJ1-2; CDR3aa: CASSVGVRGVYGYTF; CDR3nt: TGTGCCAGCAGCGTTGGCGTCAGGGGCGTCTATGGCTACACCTTC